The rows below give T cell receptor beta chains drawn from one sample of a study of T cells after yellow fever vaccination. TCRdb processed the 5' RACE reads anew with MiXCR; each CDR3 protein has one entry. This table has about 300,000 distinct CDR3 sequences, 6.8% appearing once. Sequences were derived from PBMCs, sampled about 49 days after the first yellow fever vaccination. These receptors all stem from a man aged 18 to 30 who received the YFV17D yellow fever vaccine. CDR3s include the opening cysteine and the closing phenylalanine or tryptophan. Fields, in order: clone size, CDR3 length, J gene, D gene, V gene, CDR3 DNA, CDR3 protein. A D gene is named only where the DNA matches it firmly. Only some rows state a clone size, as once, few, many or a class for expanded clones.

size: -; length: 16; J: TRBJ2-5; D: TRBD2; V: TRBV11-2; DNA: TGTGCCAGCAGCTCTCTAGCGGGGGGGCAGAGAGAGACCCAGTACTTC; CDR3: CASSSLAGGQRETQYF
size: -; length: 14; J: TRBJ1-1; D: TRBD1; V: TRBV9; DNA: TGTGCCAGCATCCAGGGGACAGGGAACACTGAAGCTTTCTTT; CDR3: CASIQGTGNTEAFF
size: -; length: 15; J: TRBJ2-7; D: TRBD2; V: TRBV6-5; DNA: TGTGCCGTAGCTACTAGCGGGGGATTTACCTACGAGCAGTACTTC; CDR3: CAVATSGGFTYEQYF
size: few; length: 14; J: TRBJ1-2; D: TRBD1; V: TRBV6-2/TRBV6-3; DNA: TGTGCCAGCAGTTCCGGGACAGCCGCCTATGGCTACACCTTC; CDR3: CASSSGTAAYGYTF
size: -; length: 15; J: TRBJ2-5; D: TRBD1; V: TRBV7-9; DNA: TGTGCCAGCAGCCCCACGGGACAGAGTCAAGAGACCCAGTACTTC; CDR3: CASSPTGQSQETQYF
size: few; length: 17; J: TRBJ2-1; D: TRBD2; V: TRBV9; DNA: TGTGCCAGCAGCGTTCTAGCGGGGGCTAACTCCTACAATGAGCAGTTCTTC; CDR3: CASSVLAGANSYNEQFF
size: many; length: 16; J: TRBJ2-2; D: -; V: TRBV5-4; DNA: TGTGCCAGCAGCACCAAGAGTAGCGGAAGCACCGGGGAGCTGTTTTTT; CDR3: CASSTKSSGSTGELFF
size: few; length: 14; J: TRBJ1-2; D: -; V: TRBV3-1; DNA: TGTGCCAGCAGCCGGAGAAGACTAAGCTATGGCTACACCTTC; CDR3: CASSRRRLSYGYTF
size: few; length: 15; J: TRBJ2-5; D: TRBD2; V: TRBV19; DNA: TGTGCCAGTAGCTTCCAACAGGGCGGGGGGGAGACCCAGTACTTC; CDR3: CASSFQQGGGETQYF
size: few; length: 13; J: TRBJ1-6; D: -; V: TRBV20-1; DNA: TGCAGTGCTCCGCAGCTCTATAATTCACCCCTCCACTTT; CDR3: CSAPQLYNSPLHF
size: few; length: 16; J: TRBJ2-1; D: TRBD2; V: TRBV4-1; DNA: TGCGCCAGCAGCCAAGTTGGGGGGGGGTCCTACAATGAGCAGTTCTTC; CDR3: CASSQVGGGSYNEQFF
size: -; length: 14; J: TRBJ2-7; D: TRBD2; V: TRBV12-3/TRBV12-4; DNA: TGTGCCAGCAGTTCGGGACTAGCGGGGGTTGAGCAGTACTTC; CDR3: CASSSGLAGVEQYF
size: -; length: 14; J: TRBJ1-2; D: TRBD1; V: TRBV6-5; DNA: TGTGCCAGCACCAACAACAGGGGCGGGTATGGCTACACCTTC; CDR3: CASTNNRGGYGYTF
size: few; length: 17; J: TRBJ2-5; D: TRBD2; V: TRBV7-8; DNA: TGTGCCAGCAGCTTAGTGATTAGCGGGGGGGCATTAGAGACCCAGTACTTC; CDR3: CASSLVISGGALETQYF
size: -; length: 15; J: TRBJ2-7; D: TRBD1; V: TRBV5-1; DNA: TGCGCCAGCAGCTTGGGGTTCGGACAGGGAGGCGAGCAGTACTTC; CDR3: CASSLGFGQGGEQYF
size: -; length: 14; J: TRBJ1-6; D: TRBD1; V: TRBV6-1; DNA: TGTGCCAGCAGCTTTAACCGGGGACAGGGGGGAATCCACTTT; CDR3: CASSFNRGQGGIHF
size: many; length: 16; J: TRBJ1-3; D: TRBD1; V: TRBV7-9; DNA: TGTGCCTCACGCACGGGGACAGGGGGCTCTGGAAACACCATATATTTT; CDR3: CASRTGTGGSGNTIYF
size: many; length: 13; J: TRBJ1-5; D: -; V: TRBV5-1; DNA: TGCGCCAGCAGCTTGGCGGGCGACCAGCCCCAGCATTTT; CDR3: CASSLAGDQPQHF
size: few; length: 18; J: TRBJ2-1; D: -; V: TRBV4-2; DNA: TGTGCCAGCAGCCAAGTCTCCCGGCCACTAGGCCTCTACAATGAGCAGTTCTTC; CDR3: CASSQVSRPLGLYNEQFF
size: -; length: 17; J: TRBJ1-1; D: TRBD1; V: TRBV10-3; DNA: TGTGCCATCAGTGAGACCGGACAGGGGAAAGGAAGGCCTGAAGCTTTCTTT; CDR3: CAISETGQGKGRPEAFF
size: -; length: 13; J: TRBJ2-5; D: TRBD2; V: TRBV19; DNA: TGTGCCAGTAGGCACCCTAGCGGAGAGACCCAGTACTTC; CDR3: CASRHPSGETQYF
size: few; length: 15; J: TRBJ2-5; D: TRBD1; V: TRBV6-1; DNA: TGTGCCAGCAGTACCCCGGGACAGGGGGCAGAGACCCAGTACTTC; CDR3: CASSTPGQGAETQYF
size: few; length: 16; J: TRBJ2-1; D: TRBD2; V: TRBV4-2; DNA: TGTGCCAGCAGAGGACTAGCGGGGCCCCCCTACAATGAGCAGTTCTTC; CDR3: CASRGLAGPPYNEQFF
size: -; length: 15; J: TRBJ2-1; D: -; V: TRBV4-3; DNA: TGCGCCAGCAAAACCTCGGGGCAGGCCTACAATGAGCAGTTCTTC; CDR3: CASKTSGQAYNEQFF
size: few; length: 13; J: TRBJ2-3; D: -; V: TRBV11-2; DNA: TGTGCCAGCCTGCGGACGGGCACAGATACGCAGTATTTT; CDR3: CASLRTGTDTQYF
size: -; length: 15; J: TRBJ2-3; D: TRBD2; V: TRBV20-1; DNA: TGCAGTGCTACCGAACTAGCGGGAAACATAGATACGCAGTATTTT; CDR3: CSATELAGNIDTQYF
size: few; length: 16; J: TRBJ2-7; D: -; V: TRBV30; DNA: TGTGCCTGGAGTGCCCCCCCCGTGACAGGTCACTACGAGCAGTACTTC; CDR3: CAWSAPPVTGHYEQYF
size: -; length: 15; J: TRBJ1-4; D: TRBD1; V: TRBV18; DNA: TGTGCCAGCCGTCCGGGACAGGTGATAGGCGAAAAACTGTTTTTT; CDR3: CASRPGQVIGEKLFF
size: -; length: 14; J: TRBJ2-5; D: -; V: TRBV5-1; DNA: TGCGCCAGCAGCGTCGGACTTGAGAGAGAGACCCAGTACTTC; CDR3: CASSVGLERETQYF
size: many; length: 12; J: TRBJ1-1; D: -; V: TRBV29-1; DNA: TGCAGCGTTGAGTGGGGGACCACTGAAGCTTTCTTT; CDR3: CSVEWGTTEAFF
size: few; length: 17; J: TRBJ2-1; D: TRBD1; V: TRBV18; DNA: TGTGCCAGCGGTTACCAGTCCGGGACAGGAGACTACAATGAGCAGTTCTTC; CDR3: CASGYQSGTGDYNEQFF
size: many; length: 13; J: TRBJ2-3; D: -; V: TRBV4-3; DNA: TGCGCCAGCAGCCAAGGAACCCCGGATACGCAGTATTTT; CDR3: CASSQGTPDTQYF
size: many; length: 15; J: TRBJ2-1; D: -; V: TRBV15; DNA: TGTGCCACCCGAAAGACGGAGAAATGGGACAATGAGCAGTTCTTC; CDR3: CATRKTEKWDNEQFF
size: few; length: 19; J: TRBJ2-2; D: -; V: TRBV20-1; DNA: TGCAGTGCTAGTAGTCGTCTTAGGGGCCGCCAGGCGAACACCGGGGAGCTGTTTTTT; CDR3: CSASSRLRGRQANTGELFF
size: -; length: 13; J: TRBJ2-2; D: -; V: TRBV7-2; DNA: TGTGCCAGCAGCTTAGCGGGCGCCGGGGAGCTGTTTTTT; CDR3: CASSLAGAGELFF
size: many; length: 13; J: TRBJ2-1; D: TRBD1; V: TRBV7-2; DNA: TGTGCCAGCAGCTCAGGGGGCGGTAATGAGCAGTTCTTC; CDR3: CASSSGGGNEQFF
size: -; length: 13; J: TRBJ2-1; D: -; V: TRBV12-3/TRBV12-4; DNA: TGTGCCAGCAGTTTGGGGCCAGGGGACACGCAGTTCTTC; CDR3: CASSLGPGDTQFF
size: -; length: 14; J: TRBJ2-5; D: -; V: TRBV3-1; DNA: TGTGCCAGCAGCCAAGGGGCAGGGGGGGAGACCCAGTACTTC; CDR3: CASSQGAGGETQYF
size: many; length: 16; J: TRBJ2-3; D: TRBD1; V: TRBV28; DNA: TGTGCCAGCAGTGCCGCTGGACAGGGGGGCCCAGATACGCAGTATTTT; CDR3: CASSAAGQGGPDTQYF
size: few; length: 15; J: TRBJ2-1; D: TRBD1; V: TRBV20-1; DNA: TGCAGTGCTAGAGATCCCGACAGGGGGTACAATGAGCAGTTCTTC; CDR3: CSARDPDRGYNEQFF
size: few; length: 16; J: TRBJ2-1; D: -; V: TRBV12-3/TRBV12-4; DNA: TGTGCCAGCAGTTTAGGTGGGGTCAGCTCCTACAATGAGCAGTTCTTC; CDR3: CASSLGGVSSYNEQFF
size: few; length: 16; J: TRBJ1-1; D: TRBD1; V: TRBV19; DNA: TGTGCCAGTAGTACTTCCCCGGACAGGGGGTACACTGAAGCTTTCTTT; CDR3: CASSTSPDRGYTEAFF
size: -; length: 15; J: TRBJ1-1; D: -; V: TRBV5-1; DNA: TGCGCCAGCAGTCCTACAGACCCGGGACAAGAGGAAGCTTTCTTT; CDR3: CASSPTDPGQEEAFF
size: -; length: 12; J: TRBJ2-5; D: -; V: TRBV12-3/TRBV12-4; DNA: TGTGCCAGCAGTTTGGGGGGTATGACCCAGTACTTC; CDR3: CASSLGGMTQYF
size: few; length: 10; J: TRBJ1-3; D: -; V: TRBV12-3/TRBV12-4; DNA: TGTGCCACCAGACGGGACACCATATATTTT; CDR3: CATRRDTIYF
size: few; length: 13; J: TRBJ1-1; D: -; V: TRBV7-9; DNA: TGTGCCAGCAGCTTAGACCCCCGGGTGGGGGCTTTCTTT; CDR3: CASSLDPRVGAFF
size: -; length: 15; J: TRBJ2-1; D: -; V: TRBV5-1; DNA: TGCGCCAGCAGCTTGGCCGGGCAGGGTCAAGATGAGCAGTTCTTC; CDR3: CASSLAGQGQDEQFF